The entry that follows covers one T cell receptor beta chain sequence. Its antigen remains unknown. This sample was taken from a study of cytomegalovirus exposure and HLA in healthy donors. Notes on the study in general: Presence/absence analyses assumed roughly uniform sequencing depth across donors. CMV serostatus was the sole immune exposure information available. Accurate predictions that matched the HLA-A and HLA-B alleles of most subjects were reportedly made from TCR beta sequences.

Germline CDR1 MGHRA, CDR2 YSYEKL. This CDR3 has 14 residues. Trimming shortened V by 4 bases and J by 3 bases, and 13 bases separated the two germline ends. Primers for the PCR totalled 60 Vbeta and 13 Jbeta. As processed by the authors: Later, an analysis found about 77 million unique TCR beta chains, and 9.5 million to 11 million of these were shared. Here immunoSEQ multiplex PCR was the method, and the copy in TCRdb shows in-frame clones only, minus some. For V, J and clone size, that table is used; D and trimming come from the DNA. The table lists roughly 120,000 clones, 80% of them singletons, with roughly 2.5% in the top ten.

This chain uses TRBV4-1 with TRBJ2-7; possibly TRBD1 for D (6 bases). The sample was PBMCs. This sequence originates from a man aged 25 to 45 in good health and CMV-seronegative. The CDR3 loop reads CASSRGTSDYEQYF. The CDR3 nucleotides read TGCGCCAGCAGCCGAGGGACATCCGACTACGAGCAGTACTTC.